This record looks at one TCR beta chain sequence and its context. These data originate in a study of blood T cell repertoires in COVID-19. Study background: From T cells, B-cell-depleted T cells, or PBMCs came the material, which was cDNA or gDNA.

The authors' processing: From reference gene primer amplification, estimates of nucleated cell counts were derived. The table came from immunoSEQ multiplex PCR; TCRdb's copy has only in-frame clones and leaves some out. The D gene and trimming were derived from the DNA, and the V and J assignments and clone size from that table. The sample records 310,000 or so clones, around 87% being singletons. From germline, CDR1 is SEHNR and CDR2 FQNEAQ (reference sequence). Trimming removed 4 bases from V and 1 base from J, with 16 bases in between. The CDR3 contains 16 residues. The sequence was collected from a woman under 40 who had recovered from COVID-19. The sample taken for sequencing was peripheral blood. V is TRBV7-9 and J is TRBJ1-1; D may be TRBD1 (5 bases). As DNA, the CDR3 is TGTGCCAGCAGCTCTACCAGGGATTTGGGGAACACTGAAGCTTTCTTT. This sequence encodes CASSSTRDLGNTEAFF.